The source of this T cell receptor (beta chain) is a study of T cells after yellow fever vaccination. Study results and limitations: Researchers noted that a small share of clonotypes showed up in both CD4 and CD8 compartments.

This clonotype was picked up many times. Its antigen remains unknown. One entry per CDR3 protein, called by TCRdb with MiXCR from the 5' RACE reads. The table lists some 110,000 distinct CDR3 sequences, around 7.2% of them singletons. The CDR3 loop spans 15 amino acids. With 3 bases removed from V and 7 bases from J, the gap between germline ends came to 16 bases. This receptor was obtained from a young man who received the YFV17D yellow fever vaccine. The material was CD4+ T cells sorted from PBMCs, obtained roughly 47 days after the first yellow fever vaccination. The chain has TRBV12-3 or TRBV12-4 and TRBJ2-1; a possible D gene is TRBD1 (6 bases). This CDR3 is CASSFGRGSRNEQFF. As DNA, the CDR3 is TGTGCCAGCAGTTTCGGCAGGGGAAGTAGGAATGAGCAGTTCTTC.